The clone carrying this T cell receptor beta chain occurred many times. Germline V gene lookup returns CDR1 MNHEY and CDR2 SVGEGT. This CDR3 contains 16 residues. Trimming pared 1 base from V and 3 bases from J, leaving 13 bases between. This entry is derived from a study of human T cells and chemical hapten exposure. Time point denoted: patch test 1, 2 weeks after DPC sensitization. Sample treatment: therapeutic diphenylcyclopropenone sensitization with weekly scalp DPC. Unseparated into fractions, whole blood served as the source from which total RNA was extracted. One entry per CDR3 protein, called by TCRdb with MiXCR from the RACE reads. The table has about 37,000 distinct CDR3 sequences, around 6.5% seen once; the top ten hold around 8.4%.

Sequenced material: whole blood, taken in connection with sensitization to the hapten diphenylcyclopropenone (DPC). The origin of this receptor is a woman in her twenties or thirties with alopecia areata. Some clones in this sample may be carry-over from other donors' samples. The chain recombines TRBV6-2 or TRBV6-3 with TRBJ1-5; D unclear. In DNA form, the CDR3 reads TGTGCCAGCAGTTACTTAGTGGGCAGCCCCAATCAGCCCCAGCATTTT. This gives the protein CASSYLVGSPNQPQHF.